This paragraph reports one TCR beta chain. This entry is derived from a study of OX40 agonist ivuxolimab in advanced cancers. The CDR3 extends over 18 amino acids. Germline V gene lookup returns CDR1 MGHRA and CDR2 YSYEKL. V lost 1 base to trimming and J lost 5 bases; unmatched junction nucleotides: 15. Profiling relied on immunoSEQ multiplex PCR, and the TCRdb table lists in-frame clones only, not all of them. The sample lists 50,000 to 70,000 clones; 75% to 90% were seen once. J is TRBJ1-1 and V is TRBV4-1; 8 nucleotides line up with TRBD1. The specimen was CD4+ or CD8+ T cells sorted from blood, collected in a trial of the OX40 agonist ivuxolimab. The TCR comes from an adult with an advanced solid tumor such as melanoma, head and neck, liver or kidney cancer. The CDR3 loop reads CASSQVTPRTGQRTEAFF. DNA for the CDR3: TGCGCCAGCAGCCAAGTTACCCCGCGGACAGGGCAGAGGACTGAAGCTTTCTTT.